This T cell receptor beta chain was sequenced for a study of radiotherapy plus CTLA-4 blockade in lung cancer. Study overall: Among enrolled patients, over 15% responded and 25% to 35% achieved disease control.

Alongside CTLA-4 blockade with ipilimumab, patients with chemo-refractory metastatic non-small-cell lung cancer received focal radiation. Study-level findings and limits: Early blood T cell clone dynamics reportedly forecast response best, with interferon-beta. After radiotherapy and ipilimumab, tumor-derived clones expanded in peripheral blood.

This clone showed up just a few times. What it recognizes is unknown. In germline, CDR1 is SGHVS, CDR2 FQNEAQ. V was cut by 1 base and J by 2 bases, with 9 bases left in between. The CDR3 is 14 residues long. Clones were read by immunoSEQ multiplex PCR, and TCRdb kept only the in-frame ones, dropping some. The sample holds 95,000 to 150,000 clones, 75% to 90% seen once. The receptor was isolated from a human donor with non-small cell lung cancer that progressed on radiotherapy plus ipilimumab. The specimen comprised peripheral blood, sampled from a patient treated with radiotherapy plus ipilimumab. This chain uses TRBV7-8 with TRBJ2-7; TRBD1 is a possible D gene (5 bases). CDR3 in amino acids: CASSLGQRTYEQYF. DNA for the CDR3: TGTGCCAGCAGCTTAGGACAGCGAACCTACGAGCAGTACTTC.